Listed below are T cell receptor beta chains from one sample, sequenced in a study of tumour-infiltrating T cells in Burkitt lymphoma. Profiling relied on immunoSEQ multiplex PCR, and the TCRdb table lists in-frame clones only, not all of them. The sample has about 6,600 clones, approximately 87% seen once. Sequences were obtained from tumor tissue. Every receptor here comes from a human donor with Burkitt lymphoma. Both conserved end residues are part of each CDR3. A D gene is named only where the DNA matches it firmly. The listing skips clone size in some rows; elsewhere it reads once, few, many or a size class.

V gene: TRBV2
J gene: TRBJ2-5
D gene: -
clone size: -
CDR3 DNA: TGTGCCAGCAGTGAAGGGGCGGTGGCCCAGTACTTC
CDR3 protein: CASSEGAVAQYF

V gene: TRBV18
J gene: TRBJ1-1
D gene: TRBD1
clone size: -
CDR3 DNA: TGTGCCAGCTCACCACCCCCCGAGACAGGGTTGGTCACTGAAGCTTTCTTT
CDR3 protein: CASSPPPETGLVTEAFF

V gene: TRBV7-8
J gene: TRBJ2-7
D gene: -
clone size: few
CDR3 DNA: TGTGCCAGCAGCTTAGCACAGGGCCCCTCCTACGAGCAGTACTTC
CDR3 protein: CASSLAQGPSYEQYF

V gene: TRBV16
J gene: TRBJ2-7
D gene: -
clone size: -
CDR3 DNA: TGTGCCAGCAGCCAATTTGGGGGACCCCTGAACGAGCAGTACTTC
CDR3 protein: CASSQFGGPLNEQYF

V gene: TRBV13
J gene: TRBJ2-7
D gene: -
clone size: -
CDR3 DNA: TGTGCCAGCAGCTTAGTTCAGAACGAGCAGTACTTC
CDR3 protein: CASSLVQNEQYF

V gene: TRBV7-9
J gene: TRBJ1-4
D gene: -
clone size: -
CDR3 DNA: TGTGCCAGCAGCTTAGATGCGGGAAGAGTTGAAAAACTGTTTTTT
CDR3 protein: CASSLDAGRVEKLFF

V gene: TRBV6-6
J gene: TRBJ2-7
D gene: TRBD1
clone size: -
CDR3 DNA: TGTGCCAGCAGTTCCCCCGGGACAGGGGGTTACGAGCAGTACTTC
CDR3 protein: CASSSPGTGGYEQYF

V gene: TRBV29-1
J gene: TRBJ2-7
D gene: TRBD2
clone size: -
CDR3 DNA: TGCAGCGTTGGGTCCGGGGGGAACTCCTACGAGCAGTACTTC
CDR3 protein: CSVGSGGNSYEQYF

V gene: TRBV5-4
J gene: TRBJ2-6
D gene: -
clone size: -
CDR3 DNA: TGTGCCAGCAGCTTGGCCCCTGCCGGCTCTGGGGCCAACGTCCTGACTTTC
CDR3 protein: CASSLAPAGSGANVLTF

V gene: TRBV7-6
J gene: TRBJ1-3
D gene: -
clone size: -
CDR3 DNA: TGTGCCAGCAGCTTAGTGTCAGGGAGACTTGGAAACACCATATATTTT
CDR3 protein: CASSLVSGRLGNTIYF

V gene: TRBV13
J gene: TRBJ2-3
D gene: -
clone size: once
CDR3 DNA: TGTGCCAGCAGCTTAAACAGGGGCACAGATACGCAGTATTTT
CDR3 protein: CASSLNRGTDTQYF

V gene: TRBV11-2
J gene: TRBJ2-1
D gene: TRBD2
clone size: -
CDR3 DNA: TGTGCCAGCAGCCGACGTTCTAGCGGGAGGGCCTTGAATGAGCAGTTCTTC
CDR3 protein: CASSRRSSGRALNEQFF

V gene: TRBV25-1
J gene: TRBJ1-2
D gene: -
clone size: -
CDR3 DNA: TGTGCCAGCAGTGACCCCGGGACGGAGCAATTAAACTATGGCTACACCTTC
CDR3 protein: CASSDPGTEQLNYGYTF

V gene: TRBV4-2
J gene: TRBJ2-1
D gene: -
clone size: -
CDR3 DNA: TGTGCCAGCAGCTTCGAACGGGAGAGGGAGCAGTTCTTC
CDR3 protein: CASSFEREREQFF

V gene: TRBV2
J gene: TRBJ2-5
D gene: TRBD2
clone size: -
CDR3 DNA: TGTGCCAGCAGTGAAGATCGAGCGGGGGGGCGAGAGACCCAGTACTTC
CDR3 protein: CASSEDRAGGRETQYF

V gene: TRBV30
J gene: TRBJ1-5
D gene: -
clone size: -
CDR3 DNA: TGTGCCTGGACCGAGGGCCAAAATCAGCCCCAGCATTTT
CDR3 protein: CAWTEGQNQPQHF